The TCR beta chain under discussion was sequenced for a study of regulatory T cells in long-lasting Graves disease listed by TCRdb under 2021. Concerning the study at large: Antithyroid drugs had been taken for less than 3 months by newly diagnosed Graves' disease patients. The study took place in China and was registered as a clinical trial. This study used TCR sequencing and RNA sequencing of peripheral blood to compare persistent Graves' disease patients against newly diagnosed Graves' disease patients. A total of around 35 samples underwent TCR sequencing: some 13 from persistent and some 20 from newly diagnosed Graves' disease patients.

About this clonotype: What this receptor recognizes is not known. No qualities accompany the bases; no much larger clone lies one base away.

According to the study, the label for this sample's time point signals: newly diagnosed GD, antithyroid drugs for less than 3 months. RNA was extracted from PBMCs in TRIzol for both TCR sequencing and RNA sequencing. Graves' disease was diagnosed according to American Thyroid Association guidelines. Recruitment of patients was carried out at an endocrinology department in Xi'an, China. Each patient gave about 10 milliliters of peripheral blood, collected in an EDTA anticoagulant tube. PBMCs were isolated by Ficoll Paque Plus density gradient separation without further T cell sorting. RNA quality was checked with an Agilent 2100 Bioanalyzer and agarose gel, and concentration with a NanoDrop 2000. The library relied on multiplex PCR. Sequencing took place on an Illumina HiSeq 4000. TCR beta libraries were built with iRepertoire HTBI primers and Arm-PCR amplification of CDR3 regions. Gel purification was performed on PCR products prior to sequencing. The paper's processing steps were these. Gene usage analysis of CDR3 amino acid clonotypes relied on the roughly 58 TRBV and 14 TRBJ segments identified across samples. COPE and FqMerger were used to merge filtered high-quality paired reads into contigs. BLAST was used to align contigs to the IMGT TRBV, TRBD and TRBJ reference genes, and CDR3 was defined following IMGT. Highly expanded clones were defined as clonotypes with a frequency above 0.1%. Shannon entropy served as the measure of repertoire diversity, while the Gini coefficient captured V-J evenness. A clonotype was considered public if more than one individual shared it. TCRdb reprocessing: public reads trimmed at Q25 with fastp, clones called with MiXCR, in-frame beta chains kept. Each entry merges the rows of one CDR3 protein and shows their most common DNA and genes. Here the V and J calls rest on TCRdb's processing, not on the authors' analysis. In this sample the table shows hundreds of thousands of distinct CDR3 sequences, 16% of which occur a single time. The ten largest clones add up to more than 15% of the sample.

The CDR1 and CDR2 encoded by the germline V gene (reference sequence) are LGHDT and YNNKEL. The CDR3 contains 17 residues, cysteine and phenylalanine counted. Just the 51-base CDR3 DNA is kept, in frame starting at base 1. V lost 4 bases and J lost 5 bases, and the count of bases not matched to a germline gene is 5. The paper's findings and limits, for the study overall: Persistent Graves' disease patients showed lower TCR Shannon entropy and fewer highly expanded clones than newly diagnosed patients, suggesting clonal expansion. The small sample size was acknowledged by the authors as a limitation that may reduce accuracy. Sequencing and analysis were restricted to the TCR beta chain. TRBV28, TRBJ1-2 and TRBJ2-5 were preferentially used in persistent disease, while TRBV20-1 and TRBJ2-1 were favored in newly diagnosed disease. Peripheral blood alone was examined, since thyroid tissue, which constituted the primary lesion, could not be accessed. A larger number of public clonotypes was shared among persistent patients (under 3,000) than among newly diagnosed patients (over 850).

The same sample was also used in a study of T cells in Graves' hyperthyroidism and ophthalmopathy. Taken from the second paper: Graves' hyperthyroidism was defined as stable when no progression to ophthalmopathy occurred over 18 months of follow-up. Hyperthyroidism patients were newly diagnosed, had a disease duration of under 2 months, and were aged 18 to 65 years. Any patient with an uncontrolled infection, another autoimmune disease, pregnancy or lactation was excluded. Diagnoses were established on the basis of clinical symptoms, serum thyroxine and TRAb, thyroid ultrasound, and orbital computed tomography. The TCR CDR3 was subjected to a first round of RT-PCR using the HTBI primer set and the Qiagen OneStep RT-PCR kit. Most expanded thyroid clonotypes (frequency above 0.001) were also detected in blood, a finding suggesting that blood repertoires may reflect thyroid immune responses. In cross-validation, a model built on a 13 V-J signature told ophthalmopathy apart from stable hyperthyroidism with 85% to 90% sensitivity and approximately 84% specificity, and in testing the same model reached 80%/75%. During validation, the model predicted progression to ophthalmopathy a median of around 6 months ahead of onset, with 70.59% sensitivity and roughly 72% specificity. TCR V-J signatures able to tell the groups apart were searched for in a discovery cohort of 90 to 100 patients, of whom fewer than 45 had Graves' ophthalmopathy and around 56 had stable Graves' hyperthyroidism. Prospective prediction of ophthalmopathy was tested in an independent validation cohort consisting of 18 hyperthyroidism patients and approximately 16 patients who later progressed to ophthalmopathy. The approximately 90 discovery patients were randomly split 7:3 into training and test sets. The study also compared thyroid tissue and blood T-cell repertoires from a handful of Graves' hyperthyroidism patients. Once sampling was done, hyperthyroidism patients were given methimazole at a starting dose of 30 mg daily, whereas ophthalmopathy patients were given high-dose intravenous methylprednisolone. The libraries were constructed in a second round of multiplex PCR and then size-selected and purified. Sequencing of the libraries was done on an Illumina HiSeq2000 using paired-end 100 bp reads. SOAPnuke was used to process the raw data, removing reads that contained adapters or uncalled bases, had a mean Phred below 15, or lacked an exact match to the constant primer or identifier. COPE v1.2.5 was used to merge high-quality paired reads, and clonotypes were defined as unique nucleotide sequences. MiTCR v1.1 was used to align clonotypes to the IMGT TRBV, TRBD and TRBJ reference segments. The analysis was restricted to V-J combinations with a frequency above 0.0001, which together covered 99% to 99.2% of the repertoires. A TCS score was defined as the ratio between F50 (clonal expansion) and ExV (chaos), using BLOSUM62-based TCRdist between CDR3 peptides within each V-J. Welch's t-statistics and random forest reduced approximately 520 V-J features to around 14, which were used in a naive Bayes classifier (R e1071). No statistical method was used to set the sample size in advance, and investigators knew the group allocation. According to the paper, TCR Vbeta CDR3 sequencing was carried out on 135 peripheral blood samples, which came from under 50 ophthalmopathy, 75 to 80 hyperthyroidism and roughly 17 progressor patients.

Sequences were derived from peripheral blood mononuclear cells (PBMCs), sampled at new diagnosis, from a patient treated with antithyroid drugs. This chain is built from TRBV3-1 and TRBJ2-2; TRBD2 fits 15 bases in the junction. This TCR was sampled from a woman between 25 and 40 years old with Graves disease. Donor details come from another sample of the same person, matched by shared clones. The CDR3 protein is CASSRGLAGGGTGELFF. The bases are TGTGCCAGCAGCCGCGGACTAGCGGGAGGGGGAACCGGGGAGCTGTTTTTT.